In this sample, the clone carrying this T cell receptor beta chain turned up once. This specimen belongs to a study of blood T cell repertoires in COVID-19. About the research overall: From the United States, Italy and Spain came samples of acute and convalescent COVID-19. Sample material is recorded as cDNA or gDNA derived from T cells, B-cell-depleted T cells, or PBMCs.

Original processing notes: By means of reference gene primer amplification, nucleated cell counts were estimated. The repertoire was sequenced with immunoSEQ multiplex PCR; TCRdb's copy has only in-frame clones and lacks some. D and trimming come from the DNA, and the V and J calls and clone size come from that table. The sample contains approximately 100,000 clones, 70% to 90% of which appear only once. The source of this sequence is a man between 65 and 80 years old with acute or convalescent COVID-19. The sequencing sample was made of peripheral blood.

The CDR3 here is CASSPPGQGYNSPLHF. The CDR3 bases are TGTGCCAGCAGCCCCCCGGGACAGGGGTATAATTCACCCCTCCACTTT. The chain carries TRBV7-9 and TRBJ1-6, with TRBD1 identical over 10 bases. V dropped 5 bases and J dropped 4; count of bases not matched to a gene: 5. The germline CDR1 and CDR2 sequences are SEHNR and FQNEAQ (reference sequence). The CDR3 length is 16 residues. The full variable domain, in which reference TRBV7-9 and TRBJ1-6 provide the parts outside the CDR3, is DTGVSQNPRHKITKRGQNVTFRCDPISEHNRLYWYRQTLGQGPEFLTYFQNEAQLEKSRLLSDRFSAERPKGSFSTLEIQRTEQGDSAMYLCASSPPGQGYNSPLHFGNGTRLTVT.